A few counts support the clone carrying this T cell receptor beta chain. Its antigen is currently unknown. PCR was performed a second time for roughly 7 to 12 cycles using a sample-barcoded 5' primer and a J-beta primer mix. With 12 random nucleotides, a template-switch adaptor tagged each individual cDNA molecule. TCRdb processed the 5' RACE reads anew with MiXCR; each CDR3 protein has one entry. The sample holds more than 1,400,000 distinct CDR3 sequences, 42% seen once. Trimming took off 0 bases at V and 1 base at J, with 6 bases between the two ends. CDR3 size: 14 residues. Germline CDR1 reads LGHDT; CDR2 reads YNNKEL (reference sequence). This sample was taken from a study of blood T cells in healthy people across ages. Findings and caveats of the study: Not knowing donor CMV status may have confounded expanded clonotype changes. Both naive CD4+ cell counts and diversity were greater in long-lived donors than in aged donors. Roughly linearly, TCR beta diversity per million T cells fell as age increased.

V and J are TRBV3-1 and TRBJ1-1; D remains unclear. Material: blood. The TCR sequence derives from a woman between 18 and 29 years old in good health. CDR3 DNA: TGTGCCAGCAGCCAAGAGGTTAAGAACACTGAAGCTTTCTTT. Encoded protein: CASSQEVKNTEAFF. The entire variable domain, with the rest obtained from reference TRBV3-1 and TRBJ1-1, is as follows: DTAVSQTPKYLVTQMGNDKSIKCEQNLGHDTMYWYKQDSKKFLKIMFSYNNKELIINETVPNRFSPKSPDKAHLNLHINSLELGDSAVYFCASSQEVKNTEAFFGQGTRLTVV.